These 19 T cell receptor beta chains originate from one sample sequenced in a study of shared clonotypes between healthy human individuals. The table came from immunoSEQ multiplex PCR; TCRdb's copy has only in-frame clones and leaves some out. Of fewer than 700,000 clones listed, around 77% were seen once; the top ten hold around 13%. Sample: PBMCs. Source of these receptors: a woman aged 35 to 49 in good health. Some clones in this sample may be carry-over from other donors' samples.

The chain is built from TRBV27 and TRBJ2-1; TRBD2 matches at 13 bases. Trimming removed 5 bases from V and 6 bases from J; junction bases left unmatched: 13. The CDR3 contains 18 residues. Germline-derived CDR1 and CDR2 are MNHEY and SMNVEV (reference sequence). CDR3 residues: CASSRLAGLAGVINEQFF. CDR3 bases: TGTGCCAGCAGTCGGCTAGCCGGACTAGCGGGAGTCATCAATGAGCAGTTCTTC.

The chain employs TRBV7-6 and TRBJ2-2, with D tentatively TRBD2 (5 bases). From germline, CDR1 is SGHVS and CDR2 FNYEAQ. V was pared by 5 bases and J by 0 bases, with 10 bases between. CDR3 size: 15 residues. The CDR3 DNA is TGTGCCAGCAGCGAGCGGATCGCGAACACCGGGGAGCTGTTTTTT. It translates to CASSERIANTGELFF.

The rearrangement links TRBV7-2 to TRBJ2-2, with 9 positions matching TRBD2. The CDR3 contains 14 residues. The germline V gene has CDR1 SGHTA and CDR2 FQGNSA. Losses at the gene ends were 3 bases for V and 7 bases for J; bases not matched to a gene: 3. The CDR3 loop reads CASSFSGSVGELFF. DNA of the CDR3: TGTGCCAGCAGCTTTAGCGGGAGCGTCGGGGAGCTGTTTTTT.

Remarks on this clone: Other DNA sequences of this sample code for an identical CDR3. The chain carries TRBV10-2 and TRBJ2-1, with TRBD2 matching over 10 bases. V shed 9 bases and J 4 bases; nucleotides not matched to a gene: 6. Germline CDR1 WSHSY, CDR2 SAAADI. The CDR3 is made up of 14 amino acids. CDR3 bases: TGCGCCAGTACCCTAGCGGGAGCGTACAATGAGCAGTTCTTC. Protein product: CASTLAGAYNEQFF.

The chain is built from TRBV10-1 and TRBJ1-1; the match to TRBD1 covers 10 bases. V shed 6 bases, J shed 2 bases, and the junction held 3 bases outside the gene matches. This CDR3 is built from 14 residues. The germline V gene encodes CDR1 WNHNN and CDR2 SYGVQD (reference sequence). CDR3 amino acids: CASRGDRGNTEAFF. The CDR3 DNA reads as TGCGCCAGCAGAGGGGACAGGGGTAACACTGAAGCTTTCTTT.

The gene calls are TRBV27 and TRBJ2-7, with 9 bases fitting TRBD2. Germline V gene data show CDR1 as MNHEY and CDR2 as SMNVEV (reference sequence). The CDR3 has 14 residues. J lost 7 bases, V lost 2 bases, and 6 bases had no gene match. CDR3 in DNA: TGTGCCAGCAGTTTAAGCGGGAGGTTGGGGGAGCAGTACTTC. Its protein is CASSLSGRLGEQYF.

This sequence joins TRBV28 and TRBJ1-2; D gene uncertain. Trimming pared 5 bases from V and 0 bases from J, leaving 13 bases between. Germline lookup yields CDR1 MDHEN and CDR2 SYDVKM. The CDR3 totals 15 residues. This CDR3 reads CASSPTLLANYGYTF. CDR3 nucleotides: TGTGCCAGCAGTCCTACCCTCCTAGCTAACTATGGCTACACCTTC.

This clone has only one observation. The chain joins TRBV7-2 to TRBJ2-1; D is ambiguous. The CDR3 has 13 residues. Trimming left V 1 base short and J 7 bases short, with 8 bases between. Germline loops: CDR1 SGHTA, CDR2 FQGNSA. CDR3: CASSLEVWNEQFF. Here the CDR3 DNA reads TGTGCCAGCAGCTTAGAGGTTTGGAATGAGCAGTTCTTC.

The V gene is TRBV10-1, the J gene TRBJ2-1; TRBD2 matches 10 bases. Germline loops: CDR1 WNHNN, CDR2 SYGVQD (reference sequence). The CDR3 has 15 amino acids. The trim removed 6 bases at V and 4 bases at J, leaving 6 bases unmatched. This chain's CDR3 is CASRAGTSDYNEQFF. In nucleotides, the CDR3 is TGCGCCAGCAGAGCCGGGACTAGCGATTACAATGAGCAGTTCTTC.

The genes are TRBV10-3 and TRBJ1-2, with TRBD1 matching over 9 bases. J was trimmed by 4 bases and V by 5 bases; bases with no gene match: 11. Germline V gene lookup returns CDR1 ENHRY and CDR2 SYGVKD. This CDR3 spans 16 amino acids. CDR3 DNA sequence: TGTGCCATCAGTTGGGACAGGGAGGTTCTTTTCTATGGCTACACCTTC. Translated: CAISWDREVLFYGYTF.

This chain connects TRBV7-8 to TRBJ1-1; D might be TRBD1 (5 bases). The CDR3 is 15 residues long. The V end was cut by 2 bases, the J end by 1 base, with 11 bases between. The germline gives CDR1 SGHVS, CDR2 FQNEAQ. Here the CDR3 DNA reads TGTGCCAGCAGCTTATACGGGGGGAGGAACACTGAAGCTTTCTTT. Its protein product is CASSLYGGRNTEAFF.

The chain recombines TRBV18 with TRBJ1-5, with 8 bases that match TRBD1. Germline loops: CDR1 KGHSH, CDR2 LQKENI. Germline trimming cut 6 bases from V and 5 bases from J; bases unmatched to any gene: 9. CDR3 size: 15 residues. The CDR3 DNA follows: TGTGCCAGCTCGCGAGCGAACAGGGGGGATCAGCCCCAGCATTTT. Its protein is CASSRANRGDQPQHF.

The chain employs TRBV15 and TRBJ2-5; D gene uncertain. The J call may be mistaken, given a closer DNA end match to TRBJ2-7. Germline lookup yields CDR1 LNHNV and CDR2 YYDKDF (reference sequence). The CDR3 runs to 18 residues. The CDR3, as DNA: TGTGCCACCAGCAGAGATTCCTCCGCTCCCAATAGGGTATACGAGCAGTACTTC. Encoded protein: CATSRDSSAPNRVYEQYF.

This clone has at least ten counts. The chain links TRBV28 to TRBJ1-5; the D gene is possibly TRBD1 (5 bases). V was shortened by 5 bases and J by 9 bases, with 11 bases between the two germline ends. This CDR3 spans 12 amino acids. In germline, CDR1 is MDHEN, CDR2 SYDVKM. The CDR3 DNA reads TGTGCCAGCAGTGCGGGGGGGTTGCCCCAGCATTTT. Residues: CASSAGGLPQHF.

V and J are TRBV4-1 and TRBJ2-7, with D possibly being TRBD2 (5 bases). The CDR3 loop spans 15 amino acids. Trimming shortened V by 0 bases and J by 0 bases, and 9 bases separated the two germline ends. Germline V lookup: CDR1 MGHRA, CDR2 YSYEKL. DNA for the CDR3: TGCGCCAGCAGCCAAGACTCCGGGGACTCCTACGAGCAGTACTTC. Translating gives CASSQDSGDSYEQYF.

This clone occurred a few times. The gene calls are TRBV28 and TRBJ2-5, with D uncertain. V was shortened by 2 bases and J by 5 bases, with 9 bases between the two germline ends. The CDR3 totals 13 residues. CDR1 and CDR2 from the germline V gene are MDHEN and SYDVKM. The CDR3 region has the DNA TGTGCCAGCAGTTTACCCCCCCAGGAGACCCAGTACTTC. It yields the protein CASSLPPQETQYF.

CDR3: CASSSPRDRAMKSYGYTF. The CDR3 nucleotides read TGTGCCAGCAGCTCGCCCCGGGACAGGGCTATGAAGTCCTATGGCTACACCTTC. The V and J genes are TRBV5-6 and TRBJ1-2, with TRBD1 matching over 9 bases. J lost 4 bases, V lost 3 bases, and 16 bases had no gene match. Germline V CDR1 and CDR2: SGHDT, YYEEEE. The CDR3 runs 18 residues.

V and J are TRBV9 and TRBJ1-1; 12 nucleotides line up with TRBD1. Germline V gives CDR1 SGDLS, CDR2 YYNGEE. The ends lost 3 bases at V and 5 bases at J; junction bases unmatched: 5. There are 15 residues in the CDR3. The CDR3 sequence: CASSARDRGPTEAFF. The CDR3 nucleotides are TGTGCCAGCAGCGCCCGGGACAGGGGGCCGACTGAAGCTTTCTTT.

This clone is a singleton in its sample. The chain carries TRBV18 and TRBJ1-3; a possible D gene is TRBD1 (5 bases). The length of the CDR3 is 16 residues. Trimming removed 2 bases at V and 0 bases at J, with 11 bases between. Germline CDR1 and CDR2: KGHSH and LQKENI. The chain's CDR3 is CASSPDSSRSGNTIYF. The CDR3 DNA reads TGTGCCAGCTCACCAGACAGCTCTCGCTCTGGAAACACCATATATTTT. Full variable domain (outside the CDR3, taken from reference TRBV18 and TRBJ1-3): NAGVMQNPRHLVRRRGQEARLRCSPMKGHSHVYWYRQLPEEGLKFMVYLQKENIIDESGMPKERFSAEFPKEGPSILRIQQVVRGDSAAYFCASSPDSSRSGNTIYFGEGSWLTVV.